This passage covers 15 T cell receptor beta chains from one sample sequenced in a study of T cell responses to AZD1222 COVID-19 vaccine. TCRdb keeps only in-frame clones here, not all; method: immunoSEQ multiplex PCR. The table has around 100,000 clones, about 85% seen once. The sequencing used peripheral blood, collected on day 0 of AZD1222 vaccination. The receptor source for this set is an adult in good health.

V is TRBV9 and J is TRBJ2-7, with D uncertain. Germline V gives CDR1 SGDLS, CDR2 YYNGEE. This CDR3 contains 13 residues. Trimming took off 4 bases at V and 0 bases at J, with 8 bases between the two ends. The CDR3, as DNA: TGTGCCAGCAGCCCGGACCGCTCCTACGAGCAGTACTTC. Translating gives CASSPDRSYEQYF.

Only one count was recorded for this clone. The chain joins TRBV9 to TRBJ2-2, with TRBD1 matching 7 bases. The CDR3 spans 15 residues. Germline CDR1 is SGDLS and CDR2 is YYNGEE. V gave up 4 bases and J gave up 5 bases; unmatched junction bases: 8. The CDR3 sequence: CASSPRDRRTGELFF. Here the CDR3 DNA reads TGTGCCAGCAGCCCCCGGGACAGAAGAACCGGGGAGCTGTTTTTT.

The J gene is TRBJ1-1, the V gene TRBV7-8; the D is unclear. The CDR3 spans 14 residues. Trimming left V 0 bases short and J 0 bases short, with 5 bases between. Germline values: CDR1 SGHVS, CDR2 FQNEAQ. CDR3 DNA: TGTGCCAGCAGCTTAGCAGAGCTGAACACTGAAGCTTTCTTT. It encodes CASSLAELNTEAFF.

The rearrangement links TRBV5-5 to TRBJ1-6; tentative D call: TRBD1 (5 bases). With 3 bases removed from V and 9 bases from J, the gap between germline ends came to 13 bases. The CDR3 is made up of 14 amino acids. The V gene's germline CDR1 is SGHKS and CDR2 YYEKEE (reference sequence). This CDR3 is CASSSPTDGSPLHF. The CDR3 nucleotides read TGTGCCAGCAGCTCCCCGACAGACGGTTCACCCCTCCACTTT.

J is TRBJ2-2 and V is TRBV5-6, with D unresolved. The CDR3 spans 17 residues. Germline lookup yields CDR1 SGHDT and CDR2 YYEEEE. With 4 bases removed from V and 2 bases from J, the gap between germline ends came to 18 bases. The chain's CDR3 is CASSLRIFHGNTGELFF. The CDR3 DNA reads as TGTGCCAGCAGCCTAAGGATTTTCCATGGTAACACCGGGGAGCTGTTTTTT.

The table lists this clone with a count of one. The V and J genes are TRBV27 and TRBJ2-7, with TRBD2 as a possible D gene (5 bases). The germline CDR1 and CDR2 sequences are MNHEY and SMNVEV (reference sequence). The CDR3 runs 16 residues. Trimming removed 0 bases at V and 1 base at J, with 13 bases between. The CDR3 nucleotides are TGTGCCAGCAGTTTATCGTGGGCCCGGGGTTCCTACGAGCAGTACTTC. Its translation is CASSLSWARGSYEQYF.

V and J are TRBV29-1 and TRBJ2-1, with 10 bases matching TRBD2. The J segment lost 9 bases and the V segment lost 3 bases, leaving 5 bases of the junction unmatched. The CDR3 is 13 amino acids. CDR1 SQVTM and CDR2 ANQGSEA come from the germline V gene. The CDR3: CSVDQREGIEQFF. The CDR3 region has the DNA TGCAGCGTTGATCAGCGGGAGGGTATTGAGCAGTTCTTC.

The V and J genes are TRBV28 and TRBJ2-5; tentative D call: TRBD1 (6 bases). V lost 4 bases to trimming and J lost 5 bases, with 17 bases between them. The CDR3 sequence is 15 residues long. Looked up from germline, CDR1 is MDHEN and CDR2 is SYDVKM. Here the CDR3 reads CASSSRLGTRETQYF. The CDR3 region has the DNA TGTGCCAGCAGTTCCCGTCTCGGGACACGGGAGACCCAGTACTTC.

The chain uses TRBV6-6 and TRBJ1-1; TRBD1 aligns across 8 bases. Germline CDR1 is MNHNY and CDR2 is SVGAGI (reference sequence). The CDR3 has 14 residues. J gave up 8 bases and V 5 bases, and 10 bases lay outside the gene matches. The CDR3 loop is CASSALTGVAEAFF. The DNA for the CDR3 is TGTGCCAGCAGTGCCCTGACAGGGGTAGCCGAAGCTTTCTTT.

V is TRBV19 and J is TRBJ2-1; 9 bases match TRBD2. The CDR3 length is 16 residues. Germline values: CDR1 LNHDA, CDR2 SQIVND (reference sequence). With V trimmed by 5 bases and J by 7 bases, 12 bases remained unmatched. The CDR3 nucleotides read TGTGCCAGTAGTGCTACCGGGACTAGCTGGGCGAATGAGCAGTTCTTC. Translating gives CASSATGTSWANEQFF.

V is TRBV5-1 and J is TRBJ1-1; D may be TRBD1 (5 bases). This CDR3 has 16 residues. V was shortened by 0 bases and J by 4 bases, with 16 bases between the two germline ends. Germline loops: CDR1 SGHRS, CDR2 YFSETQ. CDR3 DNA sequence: TGCGCCAGCAGCTTGGCCCTGGGGGTAATAAGCACTGAAGCTTTCTTT. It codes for CASSLALGVISTEAFF.

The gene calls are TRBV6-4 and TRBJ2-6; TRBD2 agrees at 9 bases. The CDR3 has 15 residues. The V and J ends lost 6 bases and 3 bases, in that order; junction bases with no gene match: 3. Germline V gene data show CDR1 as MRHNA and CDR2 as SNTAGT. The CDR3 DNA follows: TGTGCCAGCAGCGATAGCGGGAGTGGGGCCAACGTCCTGACTTTC. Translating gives CASSDSGSGANVLTF.

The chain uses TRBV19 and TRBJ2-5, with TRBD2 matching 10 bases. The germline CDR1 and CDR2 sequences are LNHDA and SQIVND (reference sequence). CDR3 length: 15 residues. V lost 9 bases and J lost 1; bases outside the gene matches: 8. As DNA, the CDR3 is TGTGCCAGCAGCGGGGGGGGCACGACCCAAGAGACCCAGTACTTC. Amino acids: CASSGGGTTQETQYF.

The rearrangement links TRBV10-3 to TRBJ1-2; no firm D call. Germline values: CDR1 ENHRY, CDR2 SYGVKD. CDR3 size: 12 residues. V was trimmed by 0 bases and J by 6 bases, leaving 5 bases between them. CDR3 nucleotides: TGTGCCATCAGTGAGTCGGGGAATGGCTACACCTTC. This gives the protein CAISESGNGYTF.

CDR3: CASQIDKGNTEAFF. CDR3 bases: TGCGCCAGCCAAATCGATAAGGGGAACACTGAAGCTTTCTTT. The chain recombines TRBV23-1 with TRBJ1-1; D unclear. TRBV23-1 falls under the ORF class, with uncertain function. The CDR3 extends over 14 amino acids. V gave up 8 bases and J gave up 1 base, with 14 bases separating them.